This entry concerns a single T cell receptor (beta chain). This clonotype was observed many times. The antigen it recognizes is unknown. Within one base of it there is no much larger clone, and no base qualities were kept. The data belong to a study of blood T cells in healthy people across ages (dated by TCRdb to the mid-2010s). In the study overall: In model experiments, template switching captured about one uniquely barcoded TCR beta cDNA molecule for every two T cells. The study measured age-related changes in TCR beta repertoire diversity using deep sequencing normalized with unique cDNA molecular identifiers. The donors were split into four age groups: young (average 16 years), middle-aged (roughly 40), aged (more than 60) and long-lived (under 85). To avoid experimental bias, donors of different ages were spread randomly across the sequencing lanes. Two additional independent replicas of 1 million unique cDNA reads from the same blood draw were analyzed for two donors (one aged 18 to 29 and one aged 80 or older). General findings and caveats noted by the study authors: Conclusive comparison of naive and antigen-experienced compartments was prevented by the profiling of bulk unsorted PBMCs. Estimates of total diversity based on one million sequenced T cells were considered lower bounds and underestimates. As age increased, observed TCR beta diversity per million T cells dropped in a roughly linear way, and a significant reduction was already evident by age around 41. The long-lived group showed more naive CD4+ T cells, fewer expanded clones and increased TCR diversity than the aged group, suggesting age selection. Because donor CMV infection status was unknown, age-related changes in expanded clonotypes were potentially confounded. Observed TCR beta diversity correlated strongly with the percentage of naive T cells measured by flow cytometry.

Taken from cysteine to phenylalanine, the CDR3 has 12 residues. CDR3 DNA is the only sequence kept; it has 36 bases, read in frame from the first base. Taken from the germline V gene, the CDR1 and CDR2 loops are SQVTM and ANQGSEA. Trimmed from V: 6 bases; trimmed from J: 4 bases; junction bases lacking a gene match: 2. Library creation used 5' RACE. Sequencer: Illumina HiSeq 2500. A second PCR of about 6 to 11 cycles was run with a J-beta primer mix and a sample-barcoded 5' primer. Each TCR beta cDNA molecule received a unique molecular identifier from a template-switch 5' adaptor carrying 12 random nucleotides. Each sample yielded at least 2.5 million CDR3-containing paired-end reads. All of the RNA was converted into first-strand cDNA using the Mint cDNA synthesis kit, with a TRBC-specific oligonucleotide serving as the primer. Following uracil-DNA glycosylase treatment, all cDNA underwent a first 18-cycle PCR with the universal primers M1SS and BC2_uni_R. Per the original workflow: Each sample was normalized by randomly selecting 1 million high-quality reads, each carrying a distinct molecular identifier. Reads with shared molecular identifiers were discarded instead of being binned into consensus sequences. CDR3 identification, clonotype clustering and error correction used MiTCR with a Q25 quality threshold and the strictest error-elimination algorithm. Lower-bound total TCR beta diversity was estimated with a nonparametric unseen species model using Euler transformation. The raw public data were reprocessed by TCRdb itself: fastp quality trimming at Q25, MiXCR clonotype calling, in-frame beta chains only. Identical CDR3 proteins give one entry, which carries the most common genes and DNA. These V and J calls derive from TCRdb rather than the authors' analysis. Counted in this sample were some 640,000 distinct CDR3 sequences; 49% of them appeared once. The ten largest clones take up around 32% of the sample.

Systemically healthy Caucasian individuals from Russia, around 38 in total and aged roughly 6 to 100 years, were included as donors. Each donor gave roughly 9 milliliters of peripheral blood, drawn into EDTA-treated Vacutainer tubes. PBMCs were isolated by Ficoll-Paque density-gradient centrifugation, with at least 7 million obtained per sample. Trizol reagent was used to extract total RNA from the PBMCs, yielding at least 6 micrograms per sample. Naive CD45RAhigh/CD27high T cell percentages were measured by flow cytometry on a PBMC aliquot from every donor. This receptor was identified in a woman aged 55-75 years in good health. The sequencing input was blood. The V and J segments used are TRBV29-1 and TRBJ2-7, and 11 junctional nucleotides match TRBD1. The base sequence is TGCAGCGTCGGACAGGGGGCGTACGAGCAGTACTTC. Translated, it gives CSVGQGAYEQYF.